These 15 T cell receptor beta chains originate from one sample sequenced in a study of blood T cell repertoires in COVID-19. Using immunoSEQ multiplex PCR, the repertoire was profiled, and TCRdb retains in-frame clones only, with some absent. The data contain approximately 150,000 clones, around 88% of them seen just once; the ten biggest clones take up around 19%. Specimen: peripheral blood. The origin of the receptors is a woman in her seventies who had recovered from COVID-19.

The gene calls are TRBV29-1 and TRBJ2-6, with D possibly matching TRBD2 (7 bases). The germline CDR1 and CDR2 sequences are SQVTM and ANQGSEA. The CDR3 has 13 residues. Trimming removed 7 bases from V and 2 bases from J, with 9 bases in between. The CDR3 DNA follows: TGCAGCGCCGGGGGGCCTGGGGCCAACGTCCTGACTTTC. It is translated as CSAGGPGANVLTF.

V is TRBV5-1 and J is TRBJ1-5; D may be TRBD1 (5 bases). The germline CDR1 and CDR2 sequences are SGHRS and YFSETQ. This CDR3 contains 14 residues. V was cut by 4 bases and J by 0 bases, with 8 bases left in between. The CDR3 nucleotides read TGCGCCAGCAGCCCGGGGGGTAGCAATCAGCCCCAGCATTTT. Its protein product is CASSPGGSNQPQHF.

This chain links TRBV19 with TRBJ2-3; 8 bases map to TRBD2. CDR3 length equals 14 residues. The ends lost 6 bases at V and 0 bases at J; junction bases unmatched: 2. Germline V lookup: CDR1 LNHDA, CDR2 SQIVND (reference sequence). This CDR3 is CASRQRGSTDTQYF. The CDR3 DNA reads TGTGCCAGTAGGCAGCGGGGGAGCACAGATACGCAGTATTTT.

The genes are TRBV11-2 and TRBJ2-3; D not resolved. CDR1 and CDR2 (germline): SGHAT, FQNNGV. This CDR3 has 12 residues. The ends were cut back, 5 bases at V and 5 bases at J, with 8 bases in the middle. CDR3 loop: CASSPPLDTQYF. The CDR3, as DNA: TGTGCCAGCAGCCCCCCTTTAGATACGCAGTATTTT.

The rearrangement links TRBV12-5 to TRBJ2-7, with TRBD1 identical over 7 bases. The germline gives CDR1 LGHNT, CDR2 FRNRAP. The CDR3 covers 13 residues. The V and J ends lost 5 bases and 2 bases, in that order; junction bases with no gene match: 3. The CDR3 region is CASGNGQAYEQYF. DNA of the CDR3: TGTGCTAGTGGTAACGGACAGGCCTACGAGCAGTACTTC.

Note on this clone: The same CDR3 also results from other DNA sequences found in this sample. V gene TRBV3-1 (or the pseudogene TRBV3-2) combines with J gene TRBJ2-6, with D unresolved. V lost 1 base to trimming and J lost 2 bases, with 3 bases between them. Germline V gives CDR1 LGHDT, CDR2 YNNKEL (reference sequence). The length of the CDR3 is 14 residues. In nucleotides, the CDR3 is TGTGCCAGCAGCCAAGCAGCTGGGGCCAACGTCCTGACTTTC. As protein: CASSQAAGANVLTF.

This chain connects TRBV12-3 or TRBV12-4 to TRBJ1-3, with TRBD1 as a possible D gene (5 bases). V lost 4 bases and J lost 2, with 6 bases in between. There are 13 residues in the CDR3. This chain's CDR3 is CASSWGPGNTIYF. In DNA form, the CDR3 reads TGTGCCAGCAGTTGGGGCCCTGGAAACACCATATATTTT.

CDR3 bases: TGTGCCAGCTCACCGGACAGGGCTTACACCTTC. Its translation: CASSPDRAYTF. The chain uses TRBV18 and TRBJ1-2, with 8 bases matching TRBD1. Germline CDR1 reads KGHSH; CDR2 reads LQKENI. This CDR3 contains 11 residues. The V segment lost 3 bases and the J segment 11 bases; nucleotides outside the gene matches: 2.

The chain combines TRBV18 with TRBJ2-3; D unresolved. Trimming took 2 bases from V and 14 from J, leaving 5 bases between them. The CDR3 totals 9 residues. CDR1 is KGHSH and CDR2 is LQKENI in the germline V gene. The CDR3 is CASSPGRYF. CDR3 bases: TGTGCCAGCTCACCAGGGCGGTATTTT. Complete variable domain (other parts from reference TRBV18 and TRBJ2-3): NAGVMQNPRHLVRRRGQEARLRCSPMKGHSHVYWYRQLPEEGLKFMVYLQKENIIDESGMPKERFSAEFPKEGPSILRIQQVVRGDSAAYFCASSPGRYFGPGTRLTVL.

The chain joins TRBV18 to TRBJ1-2; 9 nucleotides agree with TRBD1. The germline CDR1 and CDR2 sequences are KGHSH and LQKENI. V lost 3 bases and J lost 6; bases outside the gene matches: 8. This CDR3 spans 15 amino acids. The CDR3 DNA reads TGTGCCAGCTCACCGGGAGGGACAGGGCTTGATGGCTACACCTTC. It encodes CASSPGGTGLDGYTF.

The chain uses TRBV7-9 and TRBJ1-2, with D perhaps TRBD1 (6 bases). V dropped 5 bases and J dropped 4 bases, with 11 bases sitting between them. This CDR3 has 13 amino acids. Germline CDR1 and CDR2: SEHNR and FQNEAQ (reference sequence). The CDR3 bases are TGTGCCAGCAGCCTGACAGGAAGCTATGGCTACACCTTC. It translates to CASSLTGSYGYTF. The variable domain in full, completed from reference TRBV7-9 and TRBJ1-2, reads DTGVSQNPRHKITKRGQNVTFRCDPISEHNRLYWYRQTLGQGPEFLTYFQNEAQLEKSRLLSDRFSAERPKGSFSTLEIQRTEQGDSAMYLCASSLTGSYGYTFGSGTRLTVV.

V gene TRBV5-4 combines with J gene TRBJ2-3; TRBD2 aligns across 10 bases. The germline V gene has CDR1 SGHNT and CDR2 YYREEE (reference sequence). The CDR3 runs to 16 residues. Trimming removed 4 bases from V and 0 bases from J; junction bases left unmatched: 5. CDR3 DNA sequence: TGTGCCAGCAGCACCGGACTAGCGGCCAGCACAGATACGCAGTATTTT. Its protein is CASSTGLAASTDTQYF.

The genes are TRBV7-2 and TRBJ2-7, with 9 bases lining up with TRBD2. The CDR3 runs to 16 residues. CDR1 SGHTA and CDR2 FQGNSA come from the germline V gene. Trimming took 3 bases from V and 0 from J; bases not matched to a gene: 6. Here the CDR3 DNA reads TGTGCCAGCAGCTTTGGGGTTAGCGGGGGCTCCTACGAGCAGTACTTC. It translates to CASSFGVSGGSYEQYF.

The chain is built from TRBV3-1 (or the pseudogene TRBV3-2) and TRBJ1-5, with D uncertain. V was trimmed by 1 base and J by 3 bases, leaving 10 bases between them. Germline V CDR1 and CDR2: LGHDT, YNNKEL (reference sequence). The CDR3 extends over 15 amino acids. The CDR3 here is CASSQASPFNQPQHF. The DNA for the CDR3 is TGTGCCAGCAGCCAAGCCAGTCCGTTCAATCAGCCCCAGCATTTT.

For this clone: Just one base apart from a much larger clone, this may be a read error. The V gene is TRBV9, the J gene TRBJ2-3, with TRBD2 matching over 8 bases. CDR1 SGDLS and CDR2 YYNGEE come from the germline V gene. This CDR3 comprises 20 residues. DNA for the CDR3: TGTGCCCGCAGCGCCGGGGGGGGCAGTAGGGCGTCTGGGTATACAGATACGCAGTATTTT. It is translated as CARSAGGGSRASGYTDTQYF.